This entry lists 28 T cell receptor beta chains sequenced from one sample in a study of OX40 agonist ivuxolimab in advanced cancers. Profiled with immunoSEQ multiplex PCR; TCRdb holds only in-frame clones, not every one. Found here are about 38,000 clones, 80% to 95% of them singletons; the top ten hold roughly 9%. Sample: CD4+ or CD8+ T cells sorted from blood, taken in a trial of the OX40 agonist ivuxolimab. Source of these receptors: an adult with an advanced solid tumor such as melanoma, head and neck, liver or kidney cancer.

Here the CDR3 DNA reads TGTGCCTGGAGCGGGGGGGAGGTTAATCAGCCCCAGCATTTT. This sequence encodes CAWSGGEVNQPQHF. The chain recombines TRBV30 with TRBJ1-5; the D gene is possibly TRBD1 (5 bases). The V and J ends lost 3 bases and 4 bases respectively, with 13 bases between them. The V gene's germline CDR1 is GTSNPN and CDR2 SVGIG (reference sequence). This CDR3 has 14 residues.

This clone was detected once. CDR3 residues: CASLPILLGGTPGSRFF. For the CDR3, the DNA is TGTGCCAGTCTTCCAATTCTACTTGGCGGGACCCCGGGGAGTCGGTTCTTC. The rearrangement uses TRBV11-2 and TRBJ2-1; possibly TRBD2 for D (6 bases). Looked up from germline, CDR1 is SGHAT and CDR2 is FQNNGV. The CDR3 is made up of 17 amino acids. Trimming left V 9 bases short and J 15 bases short, with 36 bases between.

Worth noting for this clone: An end of the junction differs from the germline gene, which may be a read error. The chain is built from TRBV4-1 and TRBJ2-1; 10 bases align to TRBD2. This CDR3 is 20 amino acids long. Germline V lookup: CDR1 MGHRA, CDR2 YSYEKL. CDR3 protein: CASSRLTGTSVYSSYNGQFF. The CDR3 DNA reads as TGCGCCAGCAGCCGCCTGACCGGGACTAGCGTTTATAGCTCCTACAATGGGCAGTTCTTC.

The rearrangement joins TRBV29-1 to TRBJ2-1, with 11 bases that match TRBD2. Trimming took 7 bases from V and 5 from J; bases not matched to a gene: 7. CDR3 length: 14 residues. Germline assignment: CDR1 SQVTM and CDR2 ANQGSEA. In nucleotides, the CDR3 is TGCAGCGCTTTAGCGGGAGGGAACAACAATGAGCAGTTCTTC. It translates to CSALAGGNNNEQFF.

This clone has only one observation. The chain employs TRBV4-1 and TRBJ2-7; maybe TRBD1 (6 bases). The ends were cut back, 1 base at V and 2 bases at J, with 12 bases in the middle. This CDR3 contains 15 residues. Per the germline V gene, CDR1 is MGHRA and CDR2 is YSYEKL. The CDR3: CASSQVQDSPYEQYF. CDR3 coding DNA: TGCGCCAGCAGCCAAGTCCAGGACAGTCCCTACGAGCAGTACTTC.

The J gene is TRBJ2-7, the V gene TRBV10-2; 9 positions match TRBD1. Germline assignment: CDR1 WSHSY and CDR2 SAAADI. CDR3 length equals 11 residues. In DNA form, the CDR3 reads TGCGCCACCTACTCGGGACAGGGAGTTGCGGTC. This gives the protein CATYSGQGVAV.

The chain employs TRBV2 and TRBJ2-5; no firm D call. V lost 8 bases and J 5 bases, leaving 15 bases between the germline ends. CDR3 length equals 13 residues. Germline loops: CDR1 SNHLY, CDR2 FYNNEI. CDR3 nucleotides: TGTGCCAGCGGATGGACCCGCCGGGAGACCCAGTACTTC. As protein: CASGWTRRETQYF.

The genes are TRBV11-2 and TRBJ2-2; 8 positions agree with TRBD1. Looked up from germline, CDR1 is SGHAT and CDR2 is FQNNGV. Trimming at V came to 1 base and at J to 6 bases, leaving 7 bases not matched to a gene. This CDR3 has 16 residues. The DNA for the CDR3 is TGTGCCAGCAGCTTAGTTGGCAGGGGGCGATCCGGGGAGCTGTTTTTT. This gives the protein CASSLVGRGRSGELFF.

V gene TRBV7-3 combines with J gene TRBJ2-1; 7 bases match TRBD2. The junction had 9 bases not matched to a gene; V was cut back by 4 bases and J by 0 bases. Germline V gene sequence: CDR1 SGHTA, CDR2 FQGTGA. The CDR3 spans 17 residues. This CDR3 is CASSSLSGGSSYNEQFF. In nucleotides, the CDR3 is TGTGCCAGCAGCTCTTTATCGGGAGGAAGCTCCTACAATGAGCAGTTCTTC. Filled out from reference TRBV7-3 and TRBJ2-1, the complete variable domain reads GAGVSQTPSNKVTEKGKYVELRCDPISGHTALYWYRQSLGQGPEFLIYFQGTGAADDSGLPNDRFFAVRPEGSVSTLKIQRTERGDSAVYLCASSSLSGGSSYNEQFFGPGTRLTVL.

Within the sample, this clone is medium-sized. The rearrangement uses TRBV9 and TRBJ2-4; perhaps TRBD2 as D (6 bases). There are 12 residues in the CDR3. Germline-derived CDR1 and CDR2 are SGDLS and YYNGEE. V was cut by 4 bases and J by 7 bases, with 9 bases left in between. The CDR3 loop reads CASSPGGNIQYF. CDR3 nucleotide sequence: TGTGCCAGCAGCCCTGGGGGGAACATTCAGTACTTC. Drawing the rest from reference TRBV9 and TRBJ2-4, the complete variable domain is DSGVTQTPKHLITATGQRVTLRCSPRSGDLSVYWYQQSLDQGLQFLIQYYNGEERAKGNILERFSAQQFPDLHSELNLSSLELGDSALYFCASSPGGNIQYFGAGTRLSVL.

The J gene is TRBJ1-1, the V gene TRBV7-9; possibly TRBD1 for D (6 bases). The CDR3 is made up of 15 amino acids. The V end was cut by 4 bases, the J end by 4 bases, with 16 bases between. CDR1 SEHNR and CDR2 FQNEAQ come from the germline V gene (reference sequence). The CDR3: CASSSSSGARTEAFF. The CDR3 DNA sequence: TGTGCCAGCAGCTCCTCCTCGGGGGCGCGCACTGAAGCTTTCTTT.

The rearrangement joins TRBV28 to TRBJ1-1, with 8 bases identical to TRBD1. The germline V gene encodes CDR1 MDHEN and CDR2 SYDVKM. Trimming at V came to 6 bases and at J to 1 base, leaving 7 bases not matched to a gene. CDR3 size: 15 residues. This chain's CDR3 is CASSPRGQANTEAFF. The CDR3 nucleotides read TGTGCCAGCAGCCCTCGGGGACAGGCGAACACTGAAGCTTTCTTT.

The chain couples TRBV4-2 to TRBJ2-1; either TRBD1 or TRBD2 may fit D (5 bases each). CDR3 size: 13 residues. V dropped 4 bases and J dropped 6 bases, with 10 bases sitting between them. CDR1 is LGHNA, CDR2 YNFKEQ, per germline. The CDR3 sequence is CASSRPGPNEQFF. CDR3 in DNA: TGTGCCAGCAGCCGGCCGGGGCCCAATGAGCAGTTCTTC.

The chain joins TRBV6-5 to TRBJ1-1; the match to TRBD1 covers 7 bases. Germline lookup yields CDR1 MNHEY and CDR2 SVGAGI. The length of the CDR3 is 14 residues. With V trimmed by 5 bases and J by 3 bases, 6 bases remained unmatched. The CDR3: CASSRRQGHTEAFF. CDR3 sequence (DNA): TGTGCCAGCAGTCGCCGACAGGGTCACACTGAAGCTTTCTTT.

V gene TRBV19 combines with J gene TRBJ1-1, with D unclear. V was shortened by 7 bases and J by 3 bases, with 15 bases between the two germline ends. The germline V gene has CDR1 LNHDA and CDR2 SQIVND (reference sequence). The CDR3 contains 14 residues. The CDR3 protein is CASTRWLWDTEAFF. The CDR3 DNA follows: TGTGCCAGTACTAGGTGGCTTTGGGACACTGAAGCTTTCTTT.

The CDR3 region has the DNA TGTGCCAGCAGGTCTAAACAGGGAAATAGGTACGAGCAGTACTTC. This sequence encodes CASRSKQGNRYEQYF. The J gene is TRBJ2-7, the V gene TRBV6-5; maybe TRBD1 (6 bases). The CDR3 runs 15 residues. CDR1 and CDR2 (germline): MNHEY, SVGAGI. Trimming removed 6 bases from V and 4 bases from J, with 19 bases in between.

A note on this clone: Other DNA sequences of this sample code for an identical CDR3. This sequence joins TRBV5-1 and TRBJ2-1, with 10 bases aligning to TRBD2. Unmatched junction bases numbered 6, after V lost 2 bases and J lost 1 base. Germline CDR1 reads SGHRS; CDR2 reads YFSETQ. The CDR3 totals 17 residues. CDR3: CASSLEASGSSYNEQFF. The DNA of the CDR3 is TGCGCCAGCAGCTTAGAGGCTAGCGGGAGTTCCTACAATGAGCAGTTCTTC.

The chain carries TRBV6-1 and TRBJ2-1, with TRBD2 identical over 11 bases. Germline-derived CDR1 and CDR2 are MNHNS and SASEGT. There are 19 residues in the CDR3. V was clipped by 4 bases and J by 2 bases; unmatched bases: 13. CDR3 sequence (DNA): TGTGCCAGCAGTGTGGGGGCCACTCTAGCGGGAGGTCCCTACAATGAGCAGTTCTTC. Translating it yields CASSVGATLAGGPYNEQFF.

J is TRBJ2-3 and V is TRBV4-2; D unresolved. The CDR3 is made up of 13 amino acids. The germline CDR1 and CDR2 sequences are LGHNA and YNFKEQ. Trimming took off 3 bases at V and 5 bases at J, with 9 bases between the two ends. CDR3 sequence: CASSQTRGDTQYF. DNA for the CDR3: TGTGCCAGCAGCCAGACTCGCGGAGATACGCAGTATTTT.

The rearrangement uses TRBV6-6 and TRBJ2-7; a possible D gene is TRBD2 (6 bases). CDR1 MNHNY and CDR2 SVGAGI come from the germline V gene (reference sequence). V shed 6 bases and J shed 6 bases, with 18 bases lying between them. The CDR3 loop spans 14 amino acids. CDR3 sequence: CASSYNSGPSEQYF. CDR3 sequence (DNA): TGTGCCAGCAGCTACAATAGCGGACCCTCCGAGCAGTACTTC.

The chain couples TRBV7-8 to TRBJ2-3; no definite D call. Germline V lookup: CDR1 SGHVS, CDR2 FQNEAQ. CDR3 size: 12 residues. The V and J ends lost 5 bases and 6 bases respectively, with 9 bases between them. The chain's CDR3 is CASSTAKDTQYF. In DNA form, the CDR3 reads TGTGCCAGCAGCACCGCAAAGGATACGCAGTATTTT. The entire variable domain, with the rest obtained from reference TRBV7-8 and TRBJ2-3, is as follows: GAGVSQSPRYKVAKRGQDVALRCDPISGHVSLFWYQQALGQGPEFLTYFQNEAQLDKSGLPSDRFFAERPEGSVSTLKIQRTQQEDSAVYLCASSTAKDTQYFGPGTRLTVL.

The J gene is TRBJ2-1, the V gene TRBV9, with 12 bases that match TRBD2. In germline, CDR1 is SGDLS, CDR2 YYNGEE. This CDR3 contains 17 residues. Trimming took 4 bases from V and 7 from J; bases not matched to a gene: 12. Here the CDR3 reads CASSSGLAGRGGNEQFF. CDR3 sequence (DNA): TGTGCCAGCAGCTCCGGACTAGCGGGACGGGGGGGGAATGAGCAGTTCTTC.

This sequence joins TRBV9 and TRBJ1-1; no firm D call. Per the germline V gene, CDR1 is SGDLS and CDR2 is YYNGEE. The CDR3 is 14 amino acids. Between the trimmed V and J ends, which lost 0 bases and 9 bases, there was a span of 15 bases. CDR3 DNA: TGTGCCAGCAGCGTAGGTTCAGCCCCCCGTAAAGCTTTCTTT. Its translation is CASSVGSAPRKAFF.

The genes are TRBV13 and TRBJ1-3; D uncertain. The V end lost 6 bases, the J end lost 0 bases, and 21 bases lay between the germline ends. Germline CDR1 reads PRHDT; CDR2 reads FYEKMQ (reference sequence). The CDR3 runs 18 residues. The CDR3 nucleotides are TGTGCCAGCAGTCAGACCCCGCCCCACCGCGACTCTGGAAACACCATATATTTT. This sequence encodes CASSQTPPHRDSGNTIYF.

V is TRBV4-1 and J is TRBJ2-5, with a possible D match to TRBD1 (6 bases). Germline V lookup: CDR1 MGHRA, CDR2 YSYEKL. The length of the CDR3 is 14 residues. Trimming took off 1 base at V and 5 bases at J, with 11 bases between the two ends. CDR3 in DNA: TGCGCCAGCAGCCAAGGGCCAGGGGCCGAGACCCAGTACTTC. Protein: CASSQGPGAETQYF.

The chain recombines TRBV6-1 with TRBJ1-1, with D possibly matching TRBD1 (5 bases). V was trimmed by 2 bases and J by 6 bases, leaving 13 bases between them. From germline, CDR1 is MNHNS and CDR2 SASEGT. This CDR3 has 14 amino acids. CDR3 DNA: TGTGCCAGCAGTGAATACGGGCAGGGAGCTGAAGCTTTCTTT. As protein: CASSEYGQGAEAFF.

The chain is built from TRBV6-5 and TRBJ1-1; no firm D call. CDR3 length equals 11 residues. Per the germline V gene, CDR1 is MNHEY and CDR2 is SVGAGI. V lost 5 bases and J 8 bases, leaving 9 bases between the germline ends. CDR3 loop: CASSGDNEAFF. The DNA of the CDR3 is TGTGCCAGCAGTGGGGATAACGAAGCTTTCTTT.

This chain uses TRBV7-9 with TRBJ1-1, with D possibly TRBD1 on 6 matching bases. The CDR3 runs to 15 residues. Germline CDR1 reads SEHNR; CDR2 reads FQNEAQ (reference sequence). Trimming took off 3 bases at V and 0 bases at J, with 11 bases between the two ends. In nucleotides, the CDR3 is TGTGCCAGCAGCTTGAAGGGACATTTGAACACTGAAGCTTTCTTT. Its translation: CASSLKGHLNTEAFF.